This is a list of T cell receptor beta chains from one sample in a study of blood T cell repertoires in COVID-19. Assay used: immunoSEQ multiplex PCR; TCRdb lists only in-frame clones, some missing. Here the sample spans 100,000 to 110,000 clones, 80% being singletons. The sequenced material came from peripheral blood. The receptors derive from a woman between 65 and 79 years old with acute or convalescent COVID-19. Both conserved end residues are part of each CDR3. D genes are given only for firm matches. Expanded clones get a size class; other rows say once, few or many, or leave the size out.

CDR3,DNA,V,D,size,J
CASTRGGEAPYEQYF,TGTGCCAGTACTCGGGGGGGTGAGGCCCCCTACGAGCAGTACTTC,TRBV19,TRBD2,NA,TRBJ2-7
CATGASNSNQPQHF,TGCGCCACGGGAGCCTCGAATAGCAATCAGCCCCAGCATTTT,TRBV10-2,NA,NA,TRBJ1-5
CASSRDSQETQYF,TGTGCCAGCAGTAGAGACAGCCAAGAGACCCAGTACTTC,TRBV2,NA,once,TRBJ2-5
CAASPSAGGMDTIYF,TGCGCCGCAAGCCCCAGCGCAGGGGGTATGGACACCATATATTTT,TRBV23-1,TRBD1,NA,TRBJ1-3
CATSQQGTNQPQHF,TGTGCCACCAGTCAACAGGGGACTAATCAGCCCCAGCATTTT,TRBV24-1,TRBD1,NA,TRBJ1-5
CASSYDKLGAFF,TGTGCCAGCAGCTACGACAAGTTGGGAGCTTTCTTT,TRBV11-1,NA,few,TRBJ1-1
CASSVGTSETDTQYF,TGTGCCAGCAGCGTCGGGACTAGCGAGACAGATACGCAGTATTTT,TRBV9,TRBD2,NA,TRBJ2-3
CASSPSTDSNQPQHF,TGCGCCAGCAGCCCCTCCACGGACTCCAATCAGCCCCAGCATTTT,TRBV5-1,NA,few,TRBJ1-5
CSSYGQFSDTQYF,TGCAGCTCCTATGGGCAGTTCTCAGATACGCAGTATTTT,TRBV29-1,NA,few,TRBJ2-3
CASSIPQLNQPQHF,TGTGCCAGTAGTATTCCACAGCTAAATCAGCCCCAGCATTTT,TRBV19,NA,NA,TRBJ1-5
CASRAGGYESYTF,TGTGCCAGCAGGGCAGGAGGGTATGAAAGCTACACCTTC,TRBV12-3/TRBV12-4,NA,NA,TRBJ1-2
CASSSGQAGNTIYF,TGTGCCAGTAGTAGTGGACAGGCTGGAAACACCATATATTTT,TRBV19,TRBD1,NA,TRBJ1-3
CASSTTQNSGAFF,TGTGCCAGTAGTACAACACAGAACTCTGGAGCTTTCTTT,TRBV19,NA,NA,TRBJ1-1
CASSLEAFQNAEAFF,TGCGCCAGCAGCTTGGAAGCGTTCCAGAACGCTGAAGCTTTCTTT,TRBV5-1,NA,NA,TRBJ1-1
CASSVTTGRTGELFF,TGTGCCAGCAGCGTTACTACGGGTCGCACCGGGGAGCTGTTTTTT,TRBV11-3,NA,NA,TRBJ2-2
CASSTGAGANVLTF,TGTGCCAGTAGCACAGGGGCTGGGGCCAACGTCCTGACTTTC,TRBV19,TRBD1,few,TRBJ2-6
CASSYRRGSSNTEAFF,TGTGCCAGTAGTTATCGGCGGGGAAGCTCGAACACTGAAGCTTTCTTT,TRBV19,NA,few,TRBJ1-1
CASSLDRDYGYTF,TGTGCCAGCAGCCTTGACAGGGACTATGGCTACACCTTC,TRBV5-4,TRBD1,few,TRBJ1-2
CAWTNGLKETQYF,TGTGCCTGGACCAATGGGCTCAAAGAGACCCAGTACTTC,TRBV30,NA,NA,TRBJ2-5
CASSLEGTGYGYTF,TGCGCCAGCAGCTTGGAGGGGACAGGGTATGGCTACACCTTC,TRBV5-1,TRBD1,NA,TRBJ1-2
CASRGTSGGKETQYF,TGTGCCAGCAGGGGGACTAGCGGGGGGAAAGAGACCCAGTACTTC,TRBV2,TRBD2,few,TRBJ2-5
CASSYPWGTNEKLFF,TGTGCCAGCAGCTATCCTTGGGGCACTAATGAAAAACTGTTTTTT,TRBV6-5,NA,NA,TRBJ1-4
CASSSTGGGGNTIYF,TGTGCCAGCAGCTCGACAGGGGGAGGTGGAAACACCATATATTTT,TRBV7-2,TRBD1,many,TRBJ1-3
CAWSSRQVRDYTF,TGTGCCTGGAGTTCGAGACAGGTCAGAGACTACACCTTC,TRBV30,NA,few,TRBJ1-2
CASRRGGSTEAFF,TGTGCCAGCCGCCGCGGAGGGTCCACTGAAGCTTTCTTT,TRBV6-5,NA,NA,TRBJ1-1
CASSHADSQRAEAFF,TGCGCCAGCAGCCACGCGGACAGTCAGAGAGCTGAAGCTTTCTTT,TRBV4-1,NA,NA,TRBJ1-1
CASNQDRSSGANVLTF,TGTGCCAGCAACCAGGACAGGAGCTCTGGGGCCAACGTCCTGACTTTC,TRBV11-2,TRBD1,NA,TRBJ2-6
CALDRGLAEAFF,TGTGCCTTAGACAGGGGGCTCGCTGAAGCTTTCTTT,TRBV30,TRBD1,NA,TRBJ1-1
CATSDSESSLNYGYTF,TGTGCCACCAGTGATTCCGAAAGCTCCCTTAACTATGGCTACACCTTC,TRBV24-1,NA,NA,TRBJ1-2
CASSPSWTGSEKLFF,TGTGCCAGCAGTCCCTCCTGGACAGGGAGTGAAAAACTGTTTTTT,TRBV6-5,TRBD1,NA,TRBJ1-4
CASSLLTSGGAGDTQYF,TGTGCCAGCAGCTTATTGACTAGCGGGGGGGCTGGAGATACGCAGTATTTT,TRBV7-9,TRBD2,NA,TRBJ2-3
CASKGGGSVGELFF,TGTGCCAGCAAGGGCGGGGGGTCTGTCGGGGAGCTGTTTTTT,TRBV6-6,TRBD2,NA,TRBJ2-2
CASTPMTSGGSTDEQFF,TGTGCCAGCACCCCTATGACTAGCGGGGGGTCGACCGATGAGCAGTTCTTC,TRBV7-8,TRBD2,once,TRBJ2-1
CASRLAPQDRVGNTIYF,TGTGCAAGTCGCTTAGCCCCCCAGGACAGGGTAGGAAACACCATATATTTT,TRBV12-2,NA,NA,TRBJ1-3
CASSFQLEGGTEAFF,TGTGCCAGCAGCTTTCAGTTGGAGGGTGGCACTGAAGCTTTCTTT,TRBV11-2,NA,NA,TRBJ1-1
CASSIRRTVLANYGYTF,TGTGCCAGTAGTATAAGGAGGACGGTATTAGCTAACTATGGCTACACCTTC,TRBV19,NA,NA,TRBJ1-2
CASSVQAGGGTDTQYF,TGTGCCAGCAGCGTCCAAGCGGGGGGGGGCACAGATACGCAGTATTTT,TRBV9,TRBD2,NA,TRBJ2-3